This TCR beta chain was identified in a study of blood T cell repertoires in COVID-19. Study information: Researchers got acute and convalescent COVID-19 samples from the United States, Italy and Spain. Sample material is recorded as cDNA or gDNA derived from T cells, B-cell-depleted T cells, or PBMCs.

Trimming stripped 4 bases from V and 3 bases from J, with 16 bases between. Germline CDR1 reads MDHEN; CDR2 reads SYDVKM. The CDR3 is 15 residues long. In the original analysis: For nucleated cells, counts were estimated from reference gene primer amplification. Assay: immunoSEQ multiplex PCR; the TCRdb copy retains only in-frame clones and omits some. V and J calls plus clone size are reproduced from that table; the DNA served to infer D and trimming. The sample includes tens of thousands of clones, roughly 85% of them seen just once. This receptor was identified in a human donor in a cohort sampled during active COVID-19. The specimen sequenced was peripheral blood. This chain links TRBV28 with TRBJ2-7; D might be TRBD2 (5 bases). The CDR3 coding sequence is TGTGCCAGCAGTTCCCCCGAGAGGGAGATCTACGAGCAGTACTTC. Translation: CASSSPEREIYEQYF.